Presented here are 8 T cell receptor beta chains from one specimen sequenced in a study of patients and donors after allogeneic stem cell transplantation. TCRdb passed the RT-PCR reads through MiXCR, listing each CDR3 protein once. The table shows approximately 200,000 distinct CDR3 sequences, with more than 35% occurring only once. The sample taken for sequencing was blood, either unsorted or a sorted T cell fraction (not recorded which). All receptors derive from a human donor who was either an allogeneic HSCT recipient or a stem cell or donor lymphocyte infusion donor (not recorded which). It is not recorded whose cells these are; they may come from a transplant donor.

The rearrangement links TRBV12-3 or TRBV12-4 to TRBJ2-2; no clear D. This CDR3 has 17 residues. The V end was cut by 3 bases, the J end by 1 base, with 15 bases between. This chain's CDR3 is CASSFPLTAQNTGELFF. CDR3 DNA sequence: TGTGCCAGCAGTTTCCCCCTGACGGCTCAGAACACCGGGGAGCTGTTTTTT.

This clonotype has more than one count but fewer than ten. The rearrangement joins TRBV12-3 or TRBV12-4 to TRBJ1-1; no clear D gene. V was clipped by 1 base and J by 9 bases, with 6 bases between them. This CDR3 spans 11 amino acids. The CDR3 reads CASSLGPQAFF. The CDR3 DNA reads as TGTGCCAGCAGTTTAGGGCCGCAAGCTTTCTTT.

The rearrangement links TRBV9 to TRBJ1-3; tentatively, D is TRBD1 (5 bases). This CDR3 is built from 14 residues. CDR1 is SGDLS, CDR2 YYNGEE, per germline. Trimming pared 1 base from V and 2 bases from J, leaving 7 bases between. The CDR3 DNA reads as TGTGCCAGCAGCGTAACGGACACTGGAAACACCATATATTTT. This translates into CASSVTDTGNTIYF. Filled out from reference TRBV9 and TRBJ1-3, the complete variable domain reads DSGVTQTPKHLITATGQRVTLRCSPRSGDLSVYWYQQSLDQGLQFLIQYYNGEERAKGNILERFSAQQFPDLHSELNLSSLELGDSALYFCASSVTDTGNTIYFGEGSWLTVV.

This clonotype was counted a few times. The chain links TRBV29-1 to TRBJ2-2, with a possible D match to TRBD2 (6 bases). Per germline, CDR1 SQVTM and CDR2 ANQGSEA. Trimming pared 1 base from V and 4 bases from J, leaving 7 bases between. This CDR3 spans 13 amino acids. The CDR3 here is CSVEGRATGELFF. The CDR3 DNA reads as TGCAGCGTTGAAGGGAGGGCCACCGGGGAGCTGTTTTTT.

The gene calls are TRBV5-1 and TRBJ2-5; D is uncertain. The CDR3 spans 13 residues. The V end lost 1 base, the J end lost 5 bases, and 9 bases lay between the germline ends. In germline, CDR1 is SGHRS, CDR2 YFSETQ. In DNA, the CDR3 is TGCGCCAGCAGCTTGAGGCTAGTGGAGACCCAGTACTTC. Amino acids: CASSLRLVETQYF.

This clonotype showed up just a few times. The CDR3 nucleotides are TGTGCCAGCAGCATAAACAGGGTTGGCTACACCTTC. It encodes CASSINRVGYTF. The V gene is TRBV5-6, the J gene TRBJ1-2; weak D call: TRBD1 (6 bases). Between the trimmed V and J ends, which lost 4 bases and 7 bases, there was a span of 11 bases. Germline CDR1 and CDR2: SGHDT and YYEEEE. CDR3 size: 12 residues.

The chain couples TRBV6-2 or TRBV6-3 to TRBJ2-2; D unclear. Trimming took off 7 bases at V and 1 base at J, with 10 bases between the two ends. There are 14 residues in the CDR3. Germline values: CDR1 MNHEY, CDR2 SVGEGT. The CDR3 DNA sequence: TGTGCCAGCACTTCGAGTTGGAACACCGGGGAGCTGTTTTTT. Its protein product is CASTSSWNTGELFF.

For this clonotype: The junction departs from germline at one end; a sequencing error may be responsible. V usage is TRBV12-3 or TRBV12-4 and J usage is TRBJ2-1, with D possibly being TRBD2 (5 bases). The CDR3 is made up of 14 amino acids. CDR3: CASSRGRGSRKCAF. The DNA of the CDR3 is TGTGCCAGCAGTAGAGGGAGAGGGAGTAGGAAGTGTGCCTTC.